This record covers a single TCR beta chain. As yet, its antigen is unknown. This CDR3 region has 14 residues. V was clipped by 5 bases and J by 0 bases, with 8 bases between them. From germline, CDR1 is MDHEN and CDR2 SYDVKM. This sample was taken from a study of early T cells in non-severe SARS-CoV-2 infection. Study as a whole: Unsorted whole blood bulk RNA was sequenced, with unpaired chains.

Notes on the study in general: Reliance on VDJdb matching favored anti-spike CD8 responses; private and CD4 specificities were missed.

Unique molecular identifiers were attached to individual cDNA molecules. TCRdb reprocessed the 5' RACE reads via MiXCR and lists one record per CDR3 protein. The data contain about 25,000 distinct CDR3 sequences, about 4.5% of them seen just once; the ten biggest clones take up 15% to 18%. The sequenced sample was whole blood. The genes are TRBV28 and TRBJ2-1; D not certain. This sequence was found in an adult who was a healthcare worker with PCR-confirmed SARS-CoV-2 infection or an uninfected control (not recorded which). CDR3 loop: CASSRFSSYNEQFF. The DNA of the CDR3 is TGTGCCAGCAGTAGATTTAGCTCCTACAATGAGCAGTTCTTC.